This TCR beta chain was sequenced during a study of shared T cell receptors in the human thymus. The V segment lost 2 bases and the J segment 1 base; nucleotides outside the gene matches: 4. The CDR3 consists of 16 residues. Germline V CDR1 and CDR2: SEHNR, FQNEAQ (reference sequence). The table came from immunoSEQ multiplex PCR; TCRdb's copy has only in-frame clones and leaves some out. Of some 700,000 clones in the sample, roughly 88% were seen once. The sample also formed part of further work on human thymus T cells. That paper states: Donor material was obtained from healthy Finnish infants undergoing corrective surgery for congenital heart defects. Resections removed during corrective heart surgery provided the thymus tissue used. Related work showed strongly overlapping thymic repertoires across unrelated individuals.

Material: thymocytes. This clonotype originated in a boy under two years old with a congenital heart defect. This chain uses TRBV7-9 with TRBJ2-1; 8 bases match TRBD2. Here the CDR3 DNA reads TGTGCCAGCAGCTTATCAAGACTAGCGTCCTACAATGAGCAGTTCTTC. Its translation is CASSLSRLASYNEQFF.